Here is one T cell receptor (beta chain) with its context. This record comes from a study of blood T cell repertoires in COVID-19. About the research overall: COVID-19 samples collected from the United States, Italy and Spain covered acute and convalescent phases.

The CDR3 contains 16 residues. CDR1 is GTSNPN, CDR2 SVGIG, per germline (reference sequence). V shed 0 bases, J shed 0 bases, and the junction held 6 bases outside the gene matches. Original handling: Reference gene primers were amplified, and this amplification served to estimate nucleated cell counts. Assay used: immunoSEQ multiplex PCR; TCRdb lists only in-frame clones, some missing. V, J and clone size are taken as reported in that table, and D and trimming were inferred from the DNA itself. The table shows about 83,000 clones, with around 90% occurring only once. Sample: peripheral blood. This TCR came from an elderly woman with active or convalescent COVID-19. The chain has TRBV30 and TRBJ2-3; 7 bases fit TRBD2. CDR3 protein: CAWSVGLAASTDTQYF. CDR3 nucleotides: TGTGCCTGGAGTGTAGGGCTAGCGGCTAGCACAGATACGCAGTATTTT.